The 22 T cell receptor beta chains in this list originate from one sample, sequenced in a study of T-cell memory formation after mild COVID-19. TCRdb reprocessed the 5' RACE reads with MiXCR, giving one entry per CDR3 protein. The table lists some 49,000 distinct CDR3 sequences, 25% to 35% of them singletons. The sequenced material came from PBMCs or a T cell subset sorted from them (not recorded which). The receptors were sampled from a man aged 18 to 30 who had mild COVID-19 (a few samples of this study predate the infection). Cell type and time point are not known.

The chain combines TRBV14 with TRBJ2-3, with no clear D. In germline, CDR1 is SGHDN, CDR2 FVKESK. This CDR3 comprises 16 residues. The V and J ends lost 0 bases and 2 bases respectively, with 12 bases between them. The CDR3 reads CASSQDRLKDTDTQYF. The CDR3 nucleotides read TGTGCCAGCAGCCAAGATCGACTTAAAGACACAGATACGCAGTATTTT.

This clonotype was seen only once. V usage is TRBV27 and J usage is TRBJ2-1, with 10 nucleotides matching TRBD1. The CDR3 length is 17 residues. Germline V gene lookup returns CDR1 MNHEY and CDR2 SMNVEV (reference sequence). The V segment lost 4 bases and the J segment 7 bases; nucleotides outside the gene matches: 13. The CDR3 here is CASSSGWDRGTGNEQFF. The CDR3 bases are TGTGCCAGCAGTTCGGGGTGGGACAGGGGAACGGGGAATGAGCAGTTCTTC.

The chain links TRBV4-3 to TRBJ1-4; D gene uncertain. CDR1 and CDR2 (germline): LGHNA, YSLEER. V was shortened by 0 bases and J by 1 base, with 15 bases between the two germline ends. This CDR3 comprises 18 residues. The CDR3 region is CASSQEGPPVVTNEKLFF. In DNA, the CDR3 is TGCGCCAGCAGCCAAGAAGGGCCACCGGTAGTAACTAATGAAAAACTGTTTTTT.

This clonotype showed up just a few times. The J gene is TRBJ2-7, the V gene TRBV7-9, with a weak D call TRBD1 (7 bases). V lost 1 base and J 3 bases, leaving 16 bases between the germline ends. This CDR3 has 16 residues. CDR1 is SEHNR and CDR2 is FQNEAQ in the germline V gene (reference sequence). In DNA form, the CDR3 reads TGTGCCAGCAGCTTAGAGGCAGGGGGGACCCTCTACGAGCAGTACTTC. The encoded protein is CASSLEAGGTLYEQYF.

This clonotype was picked up a small number of times. The J gene is TRBJ2-7, the V gene TRBV29-1; 8 nucleotides agree with TRBD2. CDR1 is SQVTM and CDR2 is ANQGSEA in the germline V gene. V shed 7 bases, J shed 1 base, and the junction held 9 bases outside the gene matches. The CDR3 sequence is 14 residues long. CDR3 loop: CSAAGGVRSYEQYF. The CDR3 DNA follows: TGCAGCGCCGCCGGGGGGGTTAGGTCCTACGAGCAGTACTTC.

The chain employs TRBV4-2 and TRBJ2-7; 7 bases match TRBD1. CDR3 size: 12 residues. CDR1 is LGHNA, CDR2 YNFKEQ, per germline. V lost 2 bases to trimming and J lost 7 bases; unmatched junction nucleotides: 2. CDR3 DNA: TGTGCCAGCAGCCAACAGGGGGTTGAGCAGTACTTC. Encoded protein: CASSQQGVEQYF.

The V and J genes are TRBV11-2 and TRBJ2-2, with D perhaps TRBD1 or TRBD2 (5 bases each). The germline V gene has CDR1 SGHAT and CDR2 FQNNGV. V was cut by 1 base and J by 5 bases, with 11 bases left in between. This CDR3 comprises 15 residues. Written as DNA, the CDR3 is TGTGCCAGCAGCTTAGCCGGGACCACAACCGGGGAGCTGTTTTTT. Translated, it gives CASSLAGTTTGELFF.

This rearrangement joins TRBV6-5 to TRBJ2-5; 10 bases map to TRBD1. Per the germline V gene, CDR1 is MNHEY and CDR2 is SVGAGI. The CDR3 sequence is 16 residues long. Germline trimming cut 8 bases from V and 1 base from J; bases unmatched to any gene: 10. Here the CDR3 reads CASFWGQGTSQETQYF. The CDR3 DNA sequence: TGTGCCAGCTTTTGGGGACAGGGGACATCCCAAGAGACCCAGTACTTC.

In this sample, this clonotype turned up a few times. The rearrangement links TRBV27 to TRBJ2-7; D not resolved. V was cut by 5 bases and J by 2 bases, with 1 base left in between. The CDR3 consists of 10 residues. Per the germline V gene, CDR1 is MNHEY and CDR2 is SMNVEV (reference sequence). The CDR3 region is CASSTYEQYV. The CDR3 coding sequence is TGTGCCAGCAGTACCTACGAGCAGTACGTC.

The chain is built from TRBV7-9 and TRBJ2-1, with 8 bases identical to TRBD2. CDR3 length: 16 residues. J gave up 4 bases and V 9 bases, and 14 bases lay outside the gene matches. The germline V gene encodes CDR1 SEHNR and CDR2 FQNEAQ (reference sequence). The CDR3 spells CASRSRVTSVYNEQFF. The DNA for the CDR3 is TGTGCCAGTAGGTCCCGGGTGACTAGCGTTTACAATGAGCAGTTCTTC.

The V and J genes are TRBV7-8 and TRBJ2-1; 8 bases align to TRBD2. Germline V CDR1 and CDR2: SGHVS, FQNEAQ. CDR3 length equals 14 residues. With V trimmed by 8 bases and J by 3 bases, 6 bases remained unmatched. The CDR3 region has the DNA TGTGCCAGCCATAATCTAGCGGGCTACAATGAGCAGTTCTTC. Residues: CASHNLAGYNEQFF.

The chain carries TRBV6-1 and TRBJ2-2; D perhaps matches TRBD2 (5 bases). Trimming took off 1 base at V and 0 bases at J, with 6 bases between the two ends. This CDR3 has 15 amino acids. Germline CDR1 and CDR2: MNHNS and SASEGT. CDR3 coding DNA: TGTGCCAGCAGTGAAGAACTAGCGAACACCGGGGAGCTGTTTTTT. Residues: CASSEELANTGELFF.

The rearrangement uses TRBV4-1 and TRBJ1-1, with D possibly TRBD1 on 5 matching bases. This CDR3 is built from 15 residues. Trimming pared 0 bases from V and 3 bases from J, leaving 11 bases between. Germline assignment: CDR1 MGHRA and CDR2 YSYEKL. The CDR3 DNA reads as TGCGCCAGCAGCCAAGATCGGGGCACGGACACTGAAGCTTTCTTT. It codes for CASSQDRGTDTEAFF.

This clonotype was seen more than once but under ten times. V usage is TRBV12-3 or TRBV12-4 and J usage is TRBJ2-2; 10 positions agree with TRBD1. The CDR3 runs 16 residues. With 6 bases clipped from V and 3 bases from J, the junction kept 7 bases outside the gene matches. CDR3 DNA sequence: TGTGCCAGCAGCGCCGCGGGACAGGGGTACACCGGGGAGCTGTTTTTT. This encodes CASSAAGQGYTGELFF.

CDR3 bases: TGCGCCAGCAGCTTGATTTCAGAAACCGAGCAGTACTTC. It encodes CASSLISETEQYF. The rearrangement links TRBV5-1 to TRBJ2-7; D is undetermined. The V end was cut by 1 base, the J end by 6 bases, with 11 bases between. The CDR3 has 13 amino acids. The V gene's germline CDR1 is SGHRS and CDR2 YFSETQ.

This rearrangement joins TRBV7-9 to TRBJ2-3, with 8 bases matching TRBD1. The CDR3 covers 16 residues. The germline V gene encodes CDR1 SEHNR and CDR2 FQNEAQ (reference sequence). Trimming took 4 bases from V and 1 from J; bases not matched to a gene: 7. The CDR3, as DNA: TGTGCCAGCAGCTCCCCCAGGGGGCACGGCACAGATACGCAGTATTTT. This encodes CASSSPRGHGTDTQYF. The full variable domain, in which reference TRBV7-9 and TRBJ2-3 provide the parts outside the CDR3, is DTGVSQNPRHKITKRGQNVTFRCDPISEHNRLYWYRQTLGQGPEFLTYFQNEAQLEKSRLLSDRFSAERPKGSFSTLEIQRTEQGDSAMYLCASSSPRGHGTDTQYFGPGTRLTVL.

This rearrangement joins TRBV6-1 to TRBJ1-5; TRBD1 matches 10 bases. CDR3 length equals 15 residues. The trim removed 5 bases at V and 6 bases at J, leaving 7 bases unmatched. The germline gives CDR1 MNHNS, CDR2 SASEGT. The CDR3 region is CASSWDRGFGQPQHF. In DNA form, the CDR3 reads TGTGCCAGCAGTTGGGACAGGGGTTTTGGTCAGCCCCAGCATTTT.

This chain connects TRBV6-5 to TRBJ2-5; 8 positions agree with TRBD2. The CDR3 length is 15 residues. CDR1 is MNHEY, CDR2 SVGAGI, per germline. V lost 8 bases, J lost 4 bases, and 12 bases stayed unmatched. This CDR3 reads CASARLAGGGETQYF. The CDR3 DNA reads TGTGCCAGCGCCAGACTAGCCGGGGGGGGAGAGACCCAGTACTTC.

The genes are TRBV6-2 or TRBV6-3 and TRBJ1-1; D is undetermined. Per germline, CDR1 MNHEY and CDR2 SVGEGT. Trimming cost V 6 bases and J 4 bases, with 9 bases left between them. This CDR3 region has 12 residues. The DNA for the CDR3 is TGTGCCAGCAGCCCTCGCCTCACTGAAGCTTTCTTT. Translated: CASSPRLTEAFF.

The chain employs TRBV12-3 or TRBV12-4 and TRBJ1-1; 8 positions agree with TRBD1. The CDR3 is made up of 12 amino acids. The V and J ends lost 5 bases and 6 bases, in that order; junction bases with no gene match: 2. The chain's CDR3 is CASSLTGAEAFF. The DNA of the CDR3 is TGTGCCAGCAGTCTGACAGGGGCTGAAGCTTTCTTT.

This clonotype has only a few counts. The chain joins TRBV7-9 to TRBJ2-3; 11 nucleotides line up with TRBD1. The CDR3 sequence is 15 residues long. Germline V lookup: CDR1 SEHNR, CDR2 FQNEAQ (reference sequence). Germline trimming cut 5 bases from V and 7 bases from J; bases unmatched to any gene: 8. Here the CDR3 reads CASSPGQGARNTQYF. The CDR3 DNA is TGTGCCAGCAGCCCCGGACAGGGGGCGCGGAATACGCAGTATTTT.

This clonotype was counted between two and nine times. The chain has TRBV6-5 and TRBJ2-5; TRBD1 matches at 11 bases. CDR1 is MNHEY and CDR2 is SVGAGI in the germline V gene. The CDR3 is 15 residues long. V lost 0 bases, J lost 5 bases, and 2 bases stayed unmatched. CDR3: CASSYSGQGDETQYF. DNA of the CDR3: TGTGCCAGCAGTTACTCGGGACAGGGGGACGAGACCCAGTACTTC.